This is a list of T cell receptor beta chains from one sample in a study of blood T cell repertoires in COVID-19. Profiling relied on immunoSEQ multiplex PCR, and the TCRdb table lists in-frame clones only, not all of them. The sample holds around 400,000 clones, roughly four fifths seen once. The sequenced material came from PBMCs or T cells enriched from blood (not recorded which). These receptors were taken from a woman aged 50 to 60 who had recovered from COVID-19. The CDR3 runs from the conserved cysteine through the conserved F or W. The D gene is left open where the match is weak. The size entry is marked missing in some rows and otherwise reads once, few, many or a size class.

-	TRBJ1-2	-	TRBV12-3/TRBV12-4	CASSPGGGGGYTF	TGTGCCAGCAGCCCCGGAGGGGGGGGTGGCTACACCTTC
-	TRBJ2-7	-	TRBV6-1	CASGRFDEQYF	TGTGCCAGCGGGAGGTTCGACGAGCAGTACTTC
-	TRBJ2-4	-	TRBV19	CASRGGAKNIQYF	TGTGCCAGTAGGGGGGGAGCCAAAAACATTCAGTACTTC
-	TRBJ1-2	-	TRBV3-1/TRBV3-2	CASSQAPGRRGYGYTF	TGTGCCAGCAGCCAAGCTCCTGGGAGACGTGGCTATGGCTACACCTTC
-	TRBJ1-2	-	TRBV7-9	CASSPTRQKTNYGYTF	TGTGCCAGCAGCCCCACCCGACAGAAGACTAACTATGGCTACACCTTC
TRBD2	TRBJ2-1	once	TRBV7-3	CASSLYAGDYNEQFF	TGTGCCAGCAGCCTCTACGCGGGGGACTACAATGAGCAGTTCTTC
-	TRBJ1-5	-	TRBV6-1	CASSELSGQPQHF	TGTGCCAGCAGTGAACTCTCAGGACAGCCCCAGCATTTT
-	TRBJ1-5	-	TRBV30	CAWETEGNQPQHF	TGTGCCTGGGAGACCGAGGGCAATCAGCCCCAGCATTTT
-	TRBJ1-1	-	TRBV5-8	CASSFSQTLTEAFF	TGTGCCAGCAGCTTCAGTCAGACACTCACTGAAGCTTTCTTT
-	TRBJ1-6	-	TRBV11-2	CASSSGQRDSPLHF	TGTGCCAGCAGCTCAGGACAGAGGGATTCACCCCTCCACTTT
-	TRBJ1-6	-	TRBV4-3	CASSQDINSPLHF	TGCGCCAGCAGCCAAGATATTAATTCACCCCTCCACTTT
TRBD2	TRBJ2-7	-	TRBV14	CASSQLGLAGYEQYF	TGTGCCAGCAGCCAATTAGGACTAGCGGGCTACGAGCAGTACTTC
TRBD1	TRBJ1-1	once	TRBV23-1	CASSLSAGQGARTEAFF	TGCGCCAGCAGTCTCTCCGCTGGCCAGGGGGCGAGGACTGAAGCTTTCTTT
-	TRBJ2-3	-	TRBV7-9	CASSLGTATDTQYF	TGTGCCAGCAGCTTAGGGACAGCCACAGATACGCAGTATTTT
TRBD2	TRBJ2-1	-	TRBV3-1/TRBV3-2	CASSQASGGGTSYNEQFF	TGTGCCAGCAGCCAAGCTAGTGGCGGGGGGACTTCCTACAATGAGCAGTTCTTC
TRBD1	TRBJ1-1	-	TRBV6-1	CASSEFERTGNTEAFF	TGTGCCAGCAGTGAATTCGAACGGACAGGGAACACTGAAGCTTTCTTT
-	TRBJ1-2	-	TRBV29-1	CSFGRGGDYGYTF	TGCAGCTTCGGGAGGGGAGGGGACTATGGCTACACCTTC
TRBD1	TRBJ2-7	-	TRBV10-3	CASTGTGGDEQYF	TGTGCCAGCACCGGGACAGGGGGCGACGAGCAGTACTTC
-	TRBJ2-5	-	TRBV12-3/TRBV12-4	CASSRTVQETQYF	TGTGCCAGCAGCCGGACAGTCCAAGAGACCCAGTACTTC
TRBD1	TRBJ2-1	-	TRBV11-3	CASSPSPGTGTNEQFF	TGTGCCAGCAGCCCTTCGCCCGGGACAGGGACGAATGAGCAGTTCTTC
-	TRBJ1-1	-	TRBV7-8	CASSTQGFLNTEAFF	TGTGCCAGCAGCACGCAGGGGTTTTTGAACACTGAAGCTTTCTTT
TRBD1	TRBJ1-6	-	TRBV11-1	CASSLGTDNSPLHF	TGTGCCAGCAGCCTCGGGACAGATAATTCACCCCTCCACTTT
-	TRBJ1-3	-	TRBV6-6	CASSLDRRSGNTIYF	TGTGCCAGCAGTCTTGACAGACGCTCTGGAAACACCATATATTTT
-	TRBJ2-7	-	TRBV27	CASSPLPGLYEQYF	TGTGCCAGCAGCCCACTACCGGGTCTCTACGAGCAGTACTTC
-	TRBJ2-5	few	TRBV5-1	CASSLGATQETQYF	TGCGCCAGCAGCTTAGGGGCTACCCAAGAGACCCAGTACTTC
TRBD1	TRBJ2-5	once	TRBV7-7	CASSSGQGDEETQYF	TGTGCCAGCAGCTCGGGACAGGGAGACGAGGAGACCCAGTACTTC
-	TRBJ2-3	-	TRBV4-3	CASSQALSGTQYF	TGCGCCAGCAGCCAAGCCCTTAGCGGAACGCAGTATTTT
TRBD1	TRBJ1-2	-	TRBV18	CASSPGQGAYGYTF	TGTGCCAGCTCACCGGGCCAGGGGGCCTATGGCTACACCTTC